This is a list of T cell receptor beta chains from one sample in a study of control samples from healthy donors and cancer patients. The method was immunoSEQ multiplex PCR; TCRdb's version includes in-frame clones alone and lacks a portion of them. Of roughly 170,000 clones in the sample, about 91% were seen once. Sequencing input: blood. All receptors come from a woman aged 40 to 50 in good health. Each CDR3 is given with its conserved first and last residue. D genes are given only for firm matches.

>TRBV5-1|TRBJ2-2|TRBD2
CASSGHTSGLGELFF
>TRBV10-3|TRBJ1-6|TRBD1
CAISRGGTGDSPLHF
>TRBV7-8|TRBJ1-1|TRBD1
CASSQQGGSNTEAFF
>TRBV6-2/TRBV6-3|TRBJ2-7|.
CASSYRPEGRGISYEQYF
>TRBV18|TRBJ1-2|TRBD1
CASSPGQGAGNYGYTF
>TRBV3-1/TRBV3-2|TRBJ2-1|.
CASSPGGPSSYNEQFF
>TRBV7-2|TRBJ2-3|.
CASSLEEGGHTDTQYF
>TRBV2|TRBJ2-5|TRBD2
CASSDLAGIGTQYF
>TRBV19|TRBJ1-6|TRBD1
CASGAGTVNSPLHF
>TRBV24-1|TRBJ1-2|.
CATSFDGQPFESRASVYGYTF
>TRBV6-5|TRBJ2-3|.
CASLLELTDTQYF
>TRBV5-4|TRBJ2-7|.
CASSADPNYEQYF
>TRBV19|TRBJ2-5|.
CASRGGQTQETQYF
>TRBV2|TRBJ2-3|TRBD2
CASRKRTSGSDTQYF
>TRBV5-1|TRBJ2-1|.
CASSQSPRGEQFF
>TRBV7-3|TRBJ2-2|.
CASSLTGRASANTGELFF
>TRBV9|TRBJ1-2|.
CASSAAGSFYGYTF
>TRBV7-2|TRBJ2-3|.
CASSPSPRDTQYF
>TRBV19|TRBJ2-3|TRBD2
CASSMETSGGAVTDTQYF
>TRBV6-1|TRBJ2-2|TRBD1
CASIMTQGAELFF
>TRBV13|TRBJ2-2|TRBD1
CASSLIRGQGTGELFF
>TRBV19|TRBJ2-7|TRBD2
CASGRGGASFPEQYF
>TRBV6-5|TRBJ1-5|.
CASSSPTRNQPQHF
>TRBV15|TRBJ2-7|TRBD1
CATSREWTGGYEQYF
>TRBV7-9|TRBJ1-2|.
CASSAGQFYYGYTF
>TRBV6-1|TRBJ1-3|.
CASSDRVGNTIYF
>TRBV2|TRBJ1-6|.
CASIGQINSPLHF
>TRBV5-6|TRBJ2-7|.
CASSLLMSGTHYEQYF
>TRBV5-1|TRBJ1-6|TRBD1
CASSLGGTGESPLHF
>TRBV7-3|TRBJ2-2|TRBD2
CASSDTSGGPNTGELFF
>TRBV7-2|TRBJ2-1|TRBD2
CASSTGTSREQFF
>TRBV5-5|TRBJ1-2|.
CASSRDSNYGYTF
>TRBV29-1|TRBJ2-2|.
CSVEGTRTNTGELFF
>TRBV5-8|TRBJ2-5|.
CASSLGSQETQYF
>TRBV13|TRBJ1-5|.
CASSLGLDQPQHF
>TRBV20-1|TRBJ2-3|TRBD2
CSASGLAGKIKGTDTQYF
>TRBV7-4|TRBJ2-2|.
CASSSRTRGIPGELFF
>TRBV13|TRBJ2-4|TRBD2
CASSPPGGGAKNIQYF
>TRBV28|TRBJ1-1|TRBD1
CASSEDRAVSTEAFF
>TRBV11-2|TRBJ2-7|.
CASTHIARTYEQYF
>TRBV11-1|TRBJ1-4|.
CASSLTSTNEKLFF
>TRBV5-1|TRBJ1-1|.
CASSLVPDTEAFF
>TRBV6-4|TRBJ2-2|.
CASKAPNTGELFF
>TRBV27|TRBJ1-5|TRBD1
CASRSQGMGNQPQHF
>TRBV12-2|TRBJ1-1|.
CASRRCLLNTEAFF
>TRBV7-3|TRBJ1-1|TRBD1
CASSPGQGAMKAFF
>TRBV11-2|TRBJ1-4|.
CASSAGSGKLFF
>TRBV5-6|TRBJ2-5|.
CASSFPDIETQYF
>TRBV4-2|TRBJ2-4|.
CASSQDRAGYSIQYF
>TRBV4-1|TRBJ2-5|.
CASSPDAEETQYF